This TCR beta chain derives from a study of control samples from healthy donors and cancer patients. In this sample, this clone turned up a few times. Repertoires were generated with immunoSEQ multiplex PCR, while TCRdb's copy carries only in-frame clones and drops some. Of about 89,000 clones listed, about 84% were seen once; the top ten hold 2.1%. The clonotype comes from a woman in her thirties or forties in good health. Sequences were obtained from blood.

The CDR3 DNA follows: TGCGCCAGCAGCCTGGGGTACCAACAGGGAAACACCATATATTTT. Amino acids: CASSLGYQQGNTIYF. The genes are TRBV5-1 and TRBJ1-3; no clear D gene. Deletions cut 4 bases from V and 4 bases from J, with 15 bases between. The CDR3 is 15 amino acids. Germline CDR1 is SGHRS and CDR2 is YFSETQ. The full variable domain, completed using reference TRBV5-1 and TRBJ1-3, is KAGVTQTPRYLIKTRGQQVTLSCSPISGHRSVSWYQQTPGQGLQFLFEYFSETQRNKGNFPGRFSGRQFSNSRSEMNVSTLELGDSALYLCASSLGYQQGNTIYFGEGSWLTVV.